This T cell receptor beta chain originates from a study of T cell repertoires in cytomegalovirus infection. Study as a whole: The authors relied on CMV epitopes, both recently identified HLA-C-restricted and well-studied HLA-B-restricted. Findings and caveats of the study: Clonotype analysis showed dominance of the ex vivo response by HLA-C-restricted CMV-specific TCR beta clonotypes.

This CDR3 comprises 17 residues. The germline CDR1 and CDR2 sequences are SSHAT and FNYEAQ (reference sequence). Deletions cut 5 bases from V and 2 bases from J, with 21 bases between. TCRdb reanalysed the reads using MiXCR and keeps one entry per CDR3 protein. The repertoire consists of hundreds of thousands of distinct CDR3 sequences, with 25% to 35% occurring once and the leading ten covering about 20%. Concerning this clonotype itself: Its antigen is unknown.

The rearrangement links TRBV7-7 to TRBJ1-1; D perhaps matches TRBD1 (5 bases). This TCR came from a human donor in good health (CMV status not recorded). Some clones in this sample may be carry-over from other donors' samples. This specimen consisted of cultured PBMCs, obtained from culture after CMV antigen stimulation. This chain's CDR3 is CASSPFMGLPSNTEAFF. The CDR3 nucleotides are TGTGCCAGCAGCCCATTCATGGGACTCCCGTCCAACACTGAAGCTTTCTTT.